The clone carrying this TCR beta chain was picked up a small number of times. The antigen is undetermined. It was approximately 9.4 ml of fresh peripheral blood that supplied the PBMCs. Regions amplified from RNA transcripts were the TCR beta CDR3 regions. First-round RT-PCR with HTBI primers amplified the TCR CDR3 region. TCRdb recomputed calls from the multiplex PCR reads with MiXCR, one row per CDR3 protein. Seen here are more than 500,000 distinct CDR3 sequences, approximately 15% observed once, and the top ten hold approximately 4.2%. These data originate in a study of T cells in Graves' hyperthyroidism and ophthalmopathy. This CDR3 region has 14 residues. The V gene lost 2 bases and the J gene lost 7 bases, with 11 bases spanning the gap. The germline V gene has CDR1 MNHNS and CDR2 SASEGT. Study-level points and caveats: Clonotypes that were expanded in thyroid above 0.001 mostly appeared in blood too.

V and J are TRBV6-1 and TRBJ2-2; unclear D gene. Sequencing was performed on blood. The clonotype was recovered from a woman between 40 and 50 years old with Graves' ophthalmopathy. The CDR3 reads CASSEMADIGELFF. CDR3 in DNA: TGTGCCAGCAGTGAAATGGCAGACATCGGGGAGCTGTTTTTT.